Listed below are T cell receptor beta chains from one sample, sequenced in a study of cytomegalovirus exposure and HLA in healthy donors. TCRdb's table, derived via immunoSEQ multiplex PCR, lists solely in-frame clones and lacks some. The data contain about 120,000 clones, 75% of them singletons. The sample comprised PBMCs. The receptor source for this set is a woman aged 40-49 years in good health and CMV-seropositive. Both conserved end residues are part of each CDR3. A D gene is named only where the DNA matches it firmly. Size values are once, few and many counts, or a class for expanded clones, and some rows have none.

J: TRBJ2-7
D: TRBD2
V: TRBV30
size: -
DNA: TGTGCCTGGACTAGCGGATTCTACGAGCAGTACTTC
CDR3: CAWTSGFYEQYF

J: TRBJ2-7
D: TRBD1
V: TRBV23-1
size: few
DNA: TGCGCCAGCGGATCAGGGGGCTGCGAGCAGTACTTC
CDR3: CASGSGGCEQYF

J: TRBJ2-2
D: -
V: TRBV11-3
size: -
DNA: TGTGCCAGCAGCCTTCGGGATTCAGTTAACACCGGGGAGCTGTTTTTT
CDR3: CASSLRDSVNTGELFF

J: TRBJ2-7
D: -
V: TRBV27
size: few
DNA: TGTGCCAGCCCCCCTTGGTACTTC
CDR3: CASPPWYF

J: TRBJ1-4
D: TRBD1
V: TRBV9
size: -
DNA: TGTGCCAGCAGCGTGAAGGGGGCGGGTGAAAAACTGTTTTTT
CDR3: CASSVKGAGEKLFF

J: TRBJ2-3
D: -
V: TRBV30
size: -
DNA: TGTGCCTGGAGTGTACATACGACAGATACGCAGTATTTT
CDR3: CAWSVHTTDTQYF

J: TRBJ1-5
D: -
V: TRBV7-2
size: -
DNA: TGTGCCAGCAGCTTTTGGGCGGGCGGAGAACAGCCCCAGCATTTT
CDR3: CASSFWAGGEQPQHF

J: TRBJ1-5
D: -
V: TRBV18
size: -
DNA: TGTGCCAGCTCAACAGACTACGCTTCAAATCAGCCCCAGCATTTT
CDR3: CASSTDYASNQPQHF

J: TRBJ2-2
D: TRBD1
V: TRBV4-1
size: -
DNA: TGCGCCAGCAGCCACCCCGGGACAGCAAACACCGGGGAGCTGTTTTTT
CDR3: CASSHPGTANTGELFF

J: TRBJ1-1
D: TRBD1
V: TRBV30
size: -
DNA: TGTGCCTGGAGTGTAGGGACAGGGTACACTGAAGCTTTCTTT
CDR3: CAWSVGTGYTEAFF

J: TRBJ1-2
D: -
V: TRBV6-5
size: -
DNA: TGTGCCATACAGCGGGCTAACTATGGCTACACCTTC
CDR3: CAIQRANYGYTF

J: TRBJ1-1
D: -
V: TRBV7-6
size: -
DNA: TGTGCCAGCAGCTTAGATATTGGGGCCCTTAAGAACACTGAAGCTTTCTTT
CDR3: CASSLDIGALKNTEAFF

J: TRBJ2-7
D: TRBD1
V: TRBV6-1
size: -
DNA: TGTGCCAGCCGGGACAGAACATCCTACGAGCAGTACTTC
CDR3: CASRDRTSYEQYF

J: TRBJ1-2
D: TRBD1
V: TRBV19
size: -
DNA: TGTGCCAGTAAACAGGGGGACTATGGCTACACCTTC
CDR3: CASKQGDYGYTF

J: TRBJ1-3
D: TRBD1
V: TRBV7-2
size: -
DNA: TGTGCCAGCAGCTGGGACAGGGACTCTGGAAACACCATATATTTT
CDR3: CASSWDRDSGNTIYF

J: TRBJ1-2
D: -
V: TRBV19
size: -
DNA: TGTGCCAGTAGCCAGCGGGGGGACTATGGCTACACCTTC
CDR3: CASSQRGDYGYTF

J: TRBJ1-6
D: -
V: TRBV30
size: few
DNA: TGTGCCTGGAGTCTCGGGGCAGGGGTGGGATCACCCCTCCACTTT
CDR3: CAWSLGAGVGSPLHF

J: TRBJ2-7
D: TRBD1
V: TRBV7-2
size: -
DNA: TGTGCCAGCAGCGAAAGGACAGGGGTCGAGCAGTACTTC
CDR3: CASSERTGVEQYF

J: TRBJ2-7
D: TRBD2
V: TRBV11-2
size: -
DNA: TGTGCCAGCAGCTTACTAGCGGGGTCCTACGAGCAGTACTTC
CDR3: CASSLLAGSYEQYF

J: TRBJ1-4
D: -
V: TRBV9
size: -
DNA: TGTGCCAGCAGCGTAGGTTTAATGGGGGAACTAAGAAGGGGGGAAAAACTGTTTTTT
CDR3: CASSVGLMGELRRGEKLFF

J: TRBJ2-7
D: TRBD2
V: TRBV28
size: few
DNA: TGTGCCAGCAGTTTATCGATAGCGGGAGACTACGAGCAGTACTTC
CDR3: CASSLSIAGDYEQYF

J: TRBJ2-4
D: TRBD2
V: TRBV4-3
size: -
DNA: TGCGCCAGCAGCCCTCAGACTAGCGGGAGGGCCTGGGACATTCAGTACTTC
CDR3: CASSPQTSGRAWDIQYF

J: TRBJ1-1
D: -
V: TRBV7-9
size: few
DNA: TGTGCCAGCAGCTTAGTCCAGGGTGAAGCTTTCTTT
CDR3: CASSLVQGEAFF

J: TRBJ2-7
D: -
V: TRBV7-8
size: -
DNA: TGTGCCAGCAGCCTCGAGACCTACGAGCAGTACTTC
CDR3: CASSLETYEQYF

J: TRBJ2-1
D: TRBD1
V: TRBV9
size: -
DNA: TGTGCCAGCAGCAAAACGGCGATGGACAGGGGGATCTTTATTGCCTACAATGAGCAGTTCTTC
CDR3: CASSKTAMDRGIFIAYNEQFF

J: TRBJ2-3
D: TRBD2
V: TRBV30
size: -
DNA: TGTGCCTGGACCCCAGGACTAGCGGGAGGTTTGGATACGCAGTATTTT
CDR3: CAWTPGLAGGLDTQYF

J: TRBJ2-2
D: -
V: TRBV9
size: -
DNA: TGTGCCAGCAGCGTCTTCCGGGTAGTCGCCGGGGAGCTGTTTTTT
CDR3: CASSVFRVVAGELFF

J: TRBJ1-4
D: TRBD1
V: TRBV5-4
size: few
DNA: TGTGCCAGCAGCTTACAGGGGGCAACGGAAAAACTGTTTTTT
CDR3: CASSLQGATEKLFF

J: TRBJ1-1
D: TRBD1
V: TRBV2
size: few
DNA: TGTGCCAGCAGTGGGTGGACAGGGGACTTCATGAACACTGAAGCTTTCTTT
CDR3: CASSGWTGDFMNTEAFF

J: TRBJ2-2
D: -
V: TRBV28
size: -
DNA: TGTGCCAGCAGGATGGCCCAGGGTAGAGGGGAGCTGTTTTTT
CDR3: CASRMAQGRGELFF

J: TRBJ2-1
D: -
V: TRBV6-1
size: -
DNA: TGTGTCACCAGCCCCAACAATGAGCAGTTCTTC
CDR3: CVTSPNNEQFF

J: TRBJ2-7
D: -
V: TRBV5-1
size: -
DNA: TGCGCCAGCAGCTTGATGAGGGCGTCTGGCGAGCAGTACTTC
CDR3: CASSLMRASGEQYF

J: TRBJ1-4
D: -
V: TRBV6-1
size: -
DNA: TGTGCCAGCAGTGAATCGGCAGGGTGGGATGAAAAACTGTTTTTT
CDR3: CASSESAGWDEKLFF

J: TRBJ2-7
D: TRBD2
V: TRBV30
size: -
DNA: TGTGCCTGGAGGGCAGGACTAGCGAACGAGCAGTACTTC
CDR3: CAWRAGLANEQYF

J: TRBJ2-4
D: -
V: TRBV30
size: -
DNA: TGTGCCTGGATGCCGGGCGGGCTAGCCAAAAACATTCAGTACTTC
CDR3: CAWMPGGLAKNIQYF

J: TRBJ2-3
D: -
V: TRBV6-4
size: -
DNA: TGTGCCAGCAGTGACGCCCGGTCCACAGATACGCAGTATTTT
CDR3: CASSDARSTDTQYF

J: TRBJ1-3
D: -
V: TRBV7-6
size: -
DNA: TGTGCCAGCAGCCCTATATTTCGCCCCAGGGTTCGGTCTGGAAACACCATATATTTT
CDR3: CASSPIFRPRVRSGNTIYF

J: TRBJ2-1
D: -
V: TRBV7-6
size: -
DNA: TGTGCCAGCAGCTTAGAATCGGGGAACGTGGGGTTGGTCAATGAGCAGTTCTTC
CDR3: CASSLESGNVGLVNEQFF

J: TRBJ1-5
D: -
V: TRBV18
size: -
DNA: TGTGCCAGCTCCAAGGGGATAAGCAATCAGCCCCAGCATTTT
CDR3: CASSKGISNQPQHF

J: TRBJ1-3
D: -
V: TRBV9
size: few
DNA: TGTGCCAGCAGCCCCGACAGGAGAGGTGGAAACACCATATATTTT
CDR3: CASSPDRRGGNTIYF

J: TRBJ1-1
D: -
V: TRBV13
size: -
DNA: TGTGCCAGCACCCTCACCGGACAAAGAGAAGCTTTCTTT
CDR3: CASTLTGQREAFF

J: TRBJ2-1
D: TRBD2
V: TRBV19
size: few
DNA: TGTGCCAGTAGCCGGGAGCGGGAGAGGTACAATGAGCAGTTCTTC
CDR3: CASSRERERYNEQFF

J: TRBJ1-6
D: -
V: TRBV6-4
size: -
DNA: TGTGCCAGCAGTGAGGACGGGAATAATTCACCCCTCCACTTT
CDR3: CASSEDGNNSPLHF

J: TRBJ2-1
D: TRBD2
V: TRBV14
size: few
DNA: TGTGCCAGCAGCCAGACTAGCGGGGGTGGCAATGAGCAGTTCTTC
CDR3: CASSQTSGGGNEQFF

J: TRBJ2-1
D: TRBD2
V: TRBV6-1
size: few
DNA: TGTGCCAGCCGGACTAGCGGGAGAGGCTACAATGAGCAGTTCTTC
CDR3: CASRTSGRGYNEQFF

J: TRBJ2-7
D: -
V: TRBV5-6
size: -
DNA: TGTGCCAGCAGCTTGGTGGCAGGGAAATGGTACGAGCAGTACTTC
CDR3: CASSLVAGKWYEQYF

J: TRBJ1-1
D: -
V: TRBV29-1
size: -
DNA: TGCAGCGTTGACGGTGGGGCGAACACTGAAGCTTTCTTT
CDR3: CSVDGGANTEAFF

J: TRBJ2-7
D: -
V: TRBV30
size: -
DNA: TGTGCCTGGAACAAACTAGTCCGAAGCCACGAGCAGTACTTC
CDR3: CAWNKLVRSHEQYF

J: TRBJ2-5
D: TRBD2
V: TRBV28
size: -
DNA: TGTGCCAGCAGTTTGAGGCTCGCGGGGGAACAAGAGACCCAGTACTTC
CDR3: CASSLRLAGEQETQYF

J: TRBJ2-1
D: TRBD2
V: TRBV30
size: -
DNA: TGTGCCTGGAGTGGGCGACTAGCGGGAGAGGGCAATGAGCAGTTCTTC
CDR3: CAWSGRLAGEGNEQFF

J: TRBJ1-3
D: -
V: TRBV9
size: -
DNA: TGTGCCAGCAGCTCTAGGCCGATCTCTGGAAACACCATATATTTT
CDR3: CASSSRPISGNTIYF